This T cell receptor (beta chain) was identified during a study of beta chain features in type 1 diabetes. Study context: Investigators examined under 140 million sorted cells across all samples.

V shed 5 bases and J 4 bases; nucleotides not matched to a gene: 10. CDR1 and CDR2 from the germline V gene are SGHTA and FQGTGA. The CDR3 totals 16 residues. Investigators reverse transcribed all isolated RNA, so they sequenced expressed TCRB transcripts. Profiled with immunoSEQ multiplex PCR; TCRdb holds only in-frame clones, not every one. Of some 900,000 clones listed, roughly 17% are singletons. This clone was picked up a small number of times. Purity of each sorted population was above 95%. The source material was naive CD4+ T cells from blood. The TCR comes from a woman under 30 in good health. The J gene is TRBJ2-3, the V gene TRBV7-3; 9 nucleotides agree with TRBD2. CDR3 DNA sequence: TGTGCCAGCAGCCCTGGGGCTAGCGGGATCCCAGATACGCAGTATTTT. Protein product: CASSPGASGIPDTQYF.